Presented here are 5 T cell receptor beta chains from one specimen sequenced in a study of breast tumors, draining lymph nodes, adjacent tissues. A single record per CDR3 protein comes from TCRdb applying MiXCR to the multiplex PCR reads. The data hold 55,000 to 75,000 distinct CDR3 sequences, with around 43% observed a single time. The sequenced material came from breast tumor tissue. These receptors all stem from a female donor with breast cancer. Some clones in this sample may be carry-over from other donors' samples.

This clonotype was seen many times. The rearrangement uses TRBV7-2 and TRBJ2-2; 7 positions agree with TRBD2. The CDR3 sequence is 14 residues long. V shed 4 bases and J 7 bases; nucleotides not matched to a gene: 6. Germline loops: CDR1 SGHTA, CDR2 FQGNSA. CDR3 sequence reads: CASSWGGGGGELFF. The CDR3 region has the DNA TGTGCCAGCAGCTGGGGGGGTGGAGGCGGGGAGCTGTTTTTT.

There are many counts of this clonotype. The chain links TRBV5-5 to TRBJ1-2; D possibly corresponds to TRBD1 (5 bases). Germline V gives CDR1 SGHKS, CDR2 YYEKEE (reference sequence). This CDR3 is 15 amino acids long. Trimming removed 3 bases from V and 8 bases from J, with 20 bases in between. The CDR3 spells CASSSLTALSSGYTF. The DNA of the CDR3 is TGTGCCAGCAGCTCCCTGACAGCACTATCTTCGGGCTACACCTTC.

This clonotype has just a few counts. The chain joins TRBV28 to TRBJ2-1; D ambiguous. V lost 8 bases, J lost 8 bases, and 13 bases lay in between. CDR1 is MDHEN, CDR2 SYDVKM, per germline. This CDR3 has 12 amino acids. CDR3 sequence (DNA): TGTGCCAGCTCAAGTACAGTTCATGAGCAGTTCTTC. Translated: CASSSTVHEQFF. Filled out from reference TRBV28 and TRBJ2-1, the complete variable domain reads DVKVTQSSRYLVKRTGEKVFLECVQDMDHENMFWYRQDPGLGLRLIYFSYDVKMKEKGDIPEGYSVSREKKERFSLILESASTNQTSMYLCASSSTVHEQFFGPGTRLTVL.

This clonotype occurred many times. The chain carries TRBV7-8 and TRBJ1-1, with D unresolved. Germline V CDR1 and CDR2: SGHVS, FQNEAQ. This CDR3 has 16 residues. Trimming stripped 2 bases from V and 4 bases from J, with 17 bases between. The CDR3 sequence: CASSLPGSPLSTEAFF. The CDR3 DNA reads TGTGCCAGCAGCTTACCAGGATCCCCTTTGAGCACTGAAGCTTTCTTT. Variable domain in full (rest from reference TRBV7-8 and TRBJ1-1): GAGVSQSPRYKVAKRGQDVALRCDPISGHVSLFWYQQALGQGPEFLTYFQNEAQLDKSGLPSDRFFAERPEGSVSTLKIQRTQQEDSAVYLCASSLPGSPLSTEAFFGQGTRLTVV.

This chain uses TRBV2 with TRBJ1-6, with D perhaps TRBD1 (5 bases). This CDR3 spans 15 amino acids. V was pared by 3 bases and J by 7 bases, with 13 bases between. Looked up from germline, CDR1 is SNHLY and CDR2 is FYNNEI. This chain's CDR3 is CASSERDPTNSPLHF. In nucleotides, the CDR3 is TGTGCCAGCAGTGAGAGGGACCCTACAAATTCACCCCTCCACTTT.